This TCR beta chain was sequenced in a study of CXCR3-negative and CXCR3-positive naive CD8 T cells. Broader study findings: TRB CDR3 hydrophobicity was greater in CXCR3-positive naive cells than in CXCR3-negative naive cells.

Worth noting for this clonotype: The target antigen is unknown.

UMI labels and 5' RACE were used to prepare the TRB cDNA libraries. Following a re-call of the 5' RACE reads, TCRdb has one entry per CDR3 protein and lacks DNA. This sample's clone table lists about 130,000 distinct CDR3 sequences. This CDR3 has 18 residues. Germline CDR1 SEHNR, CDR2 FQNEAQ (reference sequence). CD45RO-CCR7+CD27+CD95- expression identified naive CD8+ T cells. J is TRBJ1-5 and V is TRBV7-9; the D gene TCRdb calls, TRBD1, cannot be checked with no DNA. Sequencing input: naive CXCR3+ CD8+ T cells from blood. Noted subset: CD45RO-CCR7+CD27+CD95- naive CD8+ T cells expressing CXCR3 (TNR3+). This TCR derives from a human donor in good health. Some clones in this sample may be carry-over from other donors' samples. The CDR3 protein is CASSSDRERMGSNQPQHF. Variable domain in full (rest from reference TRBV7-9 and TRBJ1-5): DTGVSQNPRHKITKRGQNVTFRCDPISEHNRLYWYRQTLGQGPEFLTYFQNEAQLEKSRLLSDRFSAERPKGSFSTLEIQRTEQGDSAMYLCASSSDRERMGSNQPQHFGDGTRLSIL.